The 3 T cell receptor beta chains in this list originate from one sample, sequenced in a study of cytomegalovirus exposure and HLA in healthy donors. Both 60 Vbeta primers and 13 Jbeta primers went into the PCR. Assay: immunoSEQ multiplex PCR; the TCRdb copy retains only in-frame clones and omits some. The data show roughly 100,000 clones, with less than 80% seen just once and roughly 3.9% held by the top ten. Sample: PBMCs. The source of these receptors is a man aged 60 to 75 in good health and CMV-seronegative.

The chain carries TRBV7-3 and TRBJ2-2; 7 bases line up with TRBD1. CDR1 is SGHTA, CDR2 FQGTGA, per germline. The CDR3 extends over 15 amino acids. The V segment lost 5 bases and the J segment 0 bases; nucleotides outside the gene matches: 3. Here the CDR3 reads CASSPGQPNTGELFF. CDR3 DNA: TGTGCCAGCAGCCCGGGACAGCCGAACACCGGGGAGCTGTTTTTT.

The rearrangement joins TRBV11-2 to TRBJ2-3, with D possibly being TRBD1 (6 bases). The CDR3 contains 16 residues. V lost 4 bases, J lost 6 bases, and 20 bases lay in between. CDR1 is SGHAT, CDR2 FQNNGV, per germline. The CDR3 spells CASSSRMGTTGDTQYF. CDR3 DNA sequence: TGTGCCAGCAGCTCCCGCATGGGAACCACAGGGGATACGCAGTATTTT.

The chain combines TRBV30 with TRBJ2-1; D is undetermined. Between the trimmed V and J ends, which lost 5 bases and 10 bases, there was a span of 18 bases. The CDR3 length is 13 residues. Germline CDR1 is GTSNPN and CDR2 is SVGIG (reference sequence). The DNA for the CDR3 is TGTGCCTGGGAGCTAAATCCCGGTAGCGAGCAGTTCTTC. As protein: CAWELNPGSEQFF.